This T cell receptor (beta chain) is drawn from a study of CD4 T cells in relation to SARS-CoV-2 and coronaviruses. Study background: PBMCs were cultured with antigen for roughly nine days before TCR beta sequencing. The negative reference was HIV-1 Nef peptide pool or peptide-free culture.

Libraries were prepared by immunoSEQ multiplex PCR; TCRdb keeps only in-frame clonotypes and omits some of them. This table holds approximately 11,000 clones, 80% to 85% found once. CD4+ T cells from unexposed donors were obtained before the COVID-19 pandemic (2011-2018). CD4+ T cells were isolated from the cells after around 11 days of culture. As cell numbers allowed, unexposed-donor CD4+ T cells faced SARS-CoV-2 S/N and four cold-coronavirus spikes. Overall study results and limits: SARS-CoV-2-driven expansion was significantly weaker in crossreactive than monoreactive clones.

The CDR3 loop spans 15 amino acids. Per the germline V gene, CDR1 is LGHDT and CDR2 is YNNKEL (reference sequence). V lost 0 bases and J 4 bases, leaving 12 bases between the germline ends. A remark on this clone: Its matching antigen is unknown.

This sequence joins TRBV3-1 (or the pseudogene TRBV3-2) and TRBJ2-5, with a weak D call TRBD1 (5 bases). Sequencing was carried out using CD4+ T cells from PBMCs, cultured in vitro. The clonotype comes from a human donor in good health. Here the CDR3 reads CASSQESRAGETQYF. As DNA, the CDR3 is TGTGCCAGCAGCCAAGAAAGCAGGGCTGGAGAGACCCAGTACTTC.